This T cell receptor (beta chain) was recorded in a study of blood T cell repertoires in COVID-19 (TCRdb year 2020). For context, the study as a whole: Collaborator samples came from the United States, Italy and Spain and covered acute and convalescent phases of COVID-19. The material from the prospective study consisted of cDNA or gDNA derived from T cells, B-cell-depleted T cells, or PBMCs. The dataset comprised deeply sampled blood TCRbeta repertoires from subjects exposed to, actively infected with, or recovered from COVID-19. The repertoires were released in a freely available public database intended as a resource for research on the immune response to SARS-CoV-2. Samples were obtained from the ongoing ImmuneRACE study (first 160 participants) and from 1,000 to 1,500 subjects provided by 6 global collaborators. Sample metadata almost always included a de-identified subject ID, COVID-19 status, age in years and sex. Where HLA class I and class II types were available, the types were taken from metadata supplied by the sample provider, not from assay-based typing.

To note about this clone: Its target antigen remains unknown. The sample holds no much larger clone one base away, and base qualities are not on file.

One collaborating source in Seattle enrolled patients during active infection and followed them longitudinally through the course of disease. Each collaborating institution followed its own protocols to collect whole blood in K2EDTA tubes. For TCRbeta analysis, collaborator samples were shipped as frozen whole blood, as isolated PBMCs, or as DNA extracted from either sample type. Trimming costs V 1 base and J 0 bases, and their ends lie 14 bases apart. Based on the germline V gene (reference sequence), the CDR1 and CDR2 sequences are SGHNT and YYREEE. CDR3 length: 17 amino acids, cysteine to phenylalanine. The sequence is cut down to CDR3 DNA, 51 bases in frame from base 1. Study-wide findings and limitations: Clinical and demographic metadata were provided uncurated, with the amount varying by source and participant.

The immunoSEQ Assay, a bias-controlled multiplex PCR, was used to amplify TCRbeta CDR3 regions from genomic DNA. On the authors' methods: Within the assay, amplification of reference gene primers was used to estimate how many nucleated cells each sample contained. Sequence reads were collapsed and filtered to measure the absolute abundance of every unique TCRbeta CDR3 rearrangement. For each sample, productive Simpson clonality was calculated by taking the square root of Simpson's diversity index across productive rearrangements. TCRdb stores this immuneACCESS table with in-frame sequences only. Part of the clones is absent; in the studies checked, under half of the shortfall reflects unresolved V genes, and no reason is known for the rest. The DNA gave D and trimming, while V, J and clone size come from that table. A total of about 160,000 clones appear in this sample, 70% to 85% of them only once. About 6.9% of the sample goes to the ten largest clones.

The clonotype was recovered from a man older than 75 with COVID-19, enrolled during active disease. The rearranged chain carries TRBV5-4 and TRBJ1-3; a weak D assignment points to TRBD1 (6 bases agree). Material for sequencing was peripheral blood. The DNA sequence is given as TGTGCCAGCAGCTTGAAGGCAGGGGCCCTCTCTGGAAACACCATATATTTT. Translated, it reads CASSLKAGALSGNTIYF.